Sequencing of this T cell receptor (beta chain) was carried out in a study of T cell repertoires in cytomegalovirus infection. Via MiXCR, TCRdb re-called the reads, giving one row per CDR3 protein. The sample records around 290,000 distinct CDR3 sequences, about 23% being singletons. V lost 6 bases, J lost 5 bases, and 11 bases lay in between. The CDR3 covers 12 residues. Germline V gives CDR1 DFQATT, CDR2 SNEGSKA (reference sequence). The source of this sequence is a human donor in good health (CMV status not recorded). Some clones in this sample may be carry-over from other donors' samples. The sample taken for sequencing was PBMCs. The V and J genes are TRBV20-1 and TRBJ1-5; no definite D call. The CDR3 sequence: CSASLGDQPQHF. The CDR3 DNA reads TGCAGTGCCTCCCTCGGGGATCAGCCCCAGCATTTT.